Each of the 22 T cell receptor beta chains below was sequenced from the same sample in a study of human T cells and chemical hapten exposure. Using its own MiXCR run on the RACE reads, TCRdb lists one record per CDR3 protein. The sample contains about 40,000 distinct CDR3 sequences, approximately 3.4% of which appear only once. Described time point: patch test 2, 6 weeks after DPC sensitization. Indicated treatment: therapeutic diphenylcyclopropenone sensitization with weekly scalp DPC. Sequenced material: whole blood, taken in connection with sensitization to the hapten diphenylcyclopropenone (DPC). The receptors stem from a man aged 35-49 years with alopecia areata. Some clones in this sample may be carry-over from other donors' samples.

This clonotype showed up many times. The chain employs TRBV28 and TRBJ2-7; 9 positions match TRBD1. The germline gives CDR1 MDHEN, CDR2 SYDVKM. CDR3 length: 15 residues. With V trimmed by 3 bases and J by 3 bases, 6 bases remained unmatched. The CDR3 loop reads CASSFPGTGSYEQYF. The DNA of the CDR3 is TGTGCCAGCAGTTTCCCAGGGACAGGGAGCTACGAGCAGTACTTC. Combining the CDR3 with reference TRBV28 and TRBJ2-7 gives the whole variable domain DVKVTQSSRYLVKRTGEKVFLECVQDMDHENMFWYRQDPGLGLRLIYFSYDVKMKEKGDIPEGYSVSREKKERFSLILESASTNQTSMYLCASSFPGTGSYEQYFGPGTRLTVT.

In this sample, this clonotype turned up many times. DNA for the CDR3: TGCAGTGCCCCCAAGGCTAGCGGGAGGTACGAGCAGTACTTC. Protein sequence: CSAPKASGRYEQYF. The rearrangement joins TRBV20-1 to TRBJ2-7; 11 nucleotides align to TRBD2. CDR3 size: 14 residues. J was trimmed by 4 bases and V by 6 bases; bases with no gene match: 8. Germline CDR1 and CDR2: DFQATT and SNEGSKA (reference sequence).

This sequence joins TRBV20-1 and TRBJ2-3, with D hard to call. The CDR3 is 14 amino acids. V dropped 6 bases and J dropped 0 bases, with 13 bases sitting between them. The germline V gene encodes CDR1 DFQATT and CDR2 SNEGSKA (reference sequence). The CDR3 bases are TGCAGTGCGCGACCGTCTCCTAGCACAGATACGCAGTATTTT. Its translation is CSARPSPSTDTQYF.

This clonotype showed up many times. The chain joins TRBV10-3 to TRBJ2-4; TRBD2 matches 7 bases. The junction had 5 bases not matched to a gene; V was cut back by 0 bases and J by 6 bases. This CDR3 region has 15 residues. Germline values: CDR1 ENHRY, CDR2 SYGVKD. DNA of the CDR3: TGTGCCATCAGTGAGTCCAGGACTAGTCTAAACATTCAGTACTTC. Its translation is CAISESRTSLNIQYF.

This clonotype was observed many times. The chain employs TRBV29-1 and TRBJ1-2; a weak D match, TRBD1 (5 bases). The germline V gene encodes CDR1 SQVTM and CDR2 ANQGSEA. This CDR3 contains 13 residues. Trimming shortened V by 5 bases and J by 7 bases, and 17 bases separated the two germline ends. In DNA form, the CDR3 reads TGCAGCGTTACAGGAGGGGACTCCACTGGCTACACCTTC. Translating it yields CSVTGGDSTGYTF.

This clonotype was observed many times. The V gene is TRBV19, the J gene TRBJ2-2, with D tentatively TRBD2 (6 bases). The V end was cut by 2 bases, the J end by 3 bases, with 13 bases between. CDR1 LNHDA and CDR2 SQIVND come from the germline V gene (reference sequence). CDR3 length equals 16 residues. DNA of the CDR3: TGTGCCAGTAGTATAACCGGGAGCCTAGACACCGGGGAGCTGTTTTTT. This gives the protein CASSITGSLDTGELFF.

This clonotype was seen repeatedly, ten times or more. The V call is TRBV20-1, the J call TRBJ1-1; 8 positions match TRBD1. The CDR3 has 14 residues. Germline V gives CDR1 DFQATT, CDR2 SNEGSKA (reference sequence). V was clipped by 2 bases and J by 4 bases; unmatched bases: 6. CDR3 nucleotides: TGCAGTGCTAGACAGGGGGCGGGTGGCACTGAAGCTTTCTTT. Translation gives CSARQGAGGTEAFF.

Concerning this clonotype: Since a much larger clone is just one base distant, this may be a read error. The rearrangement links TRBV4-3 to TRBJ2-7, with 9 bases matching TRBD1. Germline CDR1 is LGHNA and CDR2 is YSLEER. V lost 1 base, J lost 3 bases, and 13 bases stayed unmatched. The CDR3 has 18 residues. CDR3 residues: CASSQARDRDIVHYEQYF. The CDR3 DNA sequence: TGCGCCAGCAGCCAAGCCCGGGACAGGGATATTGTGCACTACGAGCAGTACTTC.

The J gene is TRBJ2-7, the V gene TRBV11-2, with D perhaps matching TRBD2 (6 bases). The J call may be wrong; the DNA end is better matched by TRBJ2-1. The CDR3 totals 13 residues. Germline V gives CDR1 SGHAT, CDR2 FQNNGV. DNA for the CDR3: TGTGCCAGCAGCCGAACTGGGAGGCTCGAGCAGTTCTTC. Its protein is CASSRTGRLEQFF.

This clonotype showed up many times. The V and J genes are TRBV5-1 and TRBJ2-5; perhaps TRBD1 as D (5 bases). The CDR3 sequence is 15 residues long. In germline, CDR1 is SGHRS, CDR2 YFSETQ. V lost 0 bases and J lost 3, with 12 bases in between. The CDR3 loop is CASSLASTAKETQYF. The CDR3 bases are TGCGCCAGCAGCTTGGCCTCGACAGCTAAAGAGACCCAGTACTTC.

In this sample, this clonotype turned up many times. The chain has TRBV12-3 or TRBV12-4 and TRBJ2-3; 12 bases agree with TRBD2. CDR3 size: 16 residues. V shed 2 bases and J 5 bases; nucleotides not matched to a gene: 5. The chain's CDR3 is CASSLHGLAGQDTQYF. DNA for the CDR3: TGTGCCAGCAGTTTACACGGACTAGCGGGGCAAGATACGCAGTATTTT.

The V and J genes are TRBV20-1 and TRBJ1-5; the D gene is possibly TRBD1 (5 bases). V was pared by 0 bases and J by 6 bases, with 12 bases between. This CDR3 is 14 amino acids long. Germline V CDR1 and CDR2: DFQATT, SNEGSKA (reference sequence). Here the CDR3 reads CSARDRVGGQPQHF. The CDR3 nucleotides are TGCAGTGCTAGAGACAGGGTCGGCGGTCAGCCCCAGCATTTT.

Many counts were recorded for this clonotype. The chain has TRBV3-1 and TRBJ1-2; the D is unclear. CDR1 and CDR2 (germline): LGHDT, YNNKEL (reference sequence). Trimming pared 0 bases from V and 2 bases from J, leaving 7 bases between. The CDR3 length is 14 residues. This CDR3 is CASSQDWQNYGYTF. CDR3 nucleotide sequence: TGTGCCAGCAGCCAAGATTGGCAGAACTATGGCTACACCTTC.

This clonotype was observed at least ten times. The V and J genes are TRBV6-2 or TRBV6-3 and TRBJ2-7; D is unresolved. This CDR3 has 15 residues. Germline lookup yields CDR1 MNHEY and CDR2 SVGEGT. The germline V and J ends were trimmed by 5 bases and 0 bases, with 14 bases remaining between them. The CDR3 sequence is CASSNRHLSSYEQYF. The CDR3 DNA reads TGTGCCAGCAGTAATCGACACCTGAGCTCCTACGAGCAGTACTTC.

This clonotype was picked up many times. This chain joins TRBV5-1 and TRBJ2-4, with 9 bases matching TRBD1. In germline, CDR1 is SGHRS, CDR2 YFSETQ. The CDR3 extends over 16 amino acids. J lost 7 bases, V lost 3 bases, and 11 bases had no gene match. CDR3 residues: CASSSTSGTGSNIQYF. The CDR3 DNA reads as TGCGCCAGCAGCTCGACTTCCGGGACAGGGTCGAACATTCAGTACTTC.

In this sample, this clonotype turned up a few times. This chain's CDR3 is CASSPSTGKNTEAFF. DNA of the CDR3: TGTGCCAGCAGTCCCTCGACAGGGAAGAACACTGAAGCTTTCTTT. The chain links TRBV28 to TRBJ1-1; 7 nucleotides align to TRBD1. Germline V gives CDR1 MDHEN, CDR2 SYDVKM. The CDR3 covers 15 residues. The junction had 7 bases not matched to a gene; V was cut back by 5 bases and J by 1 base.

The chain couples TRBV6-1 to TRBJ1-5; D is possibly TRBD1 (5 bases). Trimming left V 8 bases short and J 4 bases short, with 15 bases between. CDR1 is MNHNS, CDR2 SASEGT, per germline. The CDR3 extends over 14 amino acids. Written as DNA, the CDR3 is TGTGCCAGCGGTCGCCCGGGACCTAATCAGCCCCAGCATTTT. Translation gives CASGRPGPNQPQHF.

This clonotype has ten or more counts. CDR3 nucleotide sequence: TGTGCCAGCAGCTCAACAGGAGCAACTAATGAAAAACTGTTTTTT. Translated, it gives CASSSTGATNEKLFF. This rearrangement joins TRBV7-9 to TRBJ1-4; tentative D call: TRBD1 (5 bases). The germline V and J ends were trimmed by 4 bases and 0 bases, with 9 bases remaining between them. The germline CDR1 and CDR2 sequences are SEHNR and FQNEAQ (reference sequence). This CDR3 spans 15 amino acids.

This clonotype was seen ten or more times. The chain has TRBV12-3 or TRBV12-4 and TRBJ2-7; D is possibly TRBD1 (5 bases). The CDR3 has 13 amino acids. With 2 bases removed from V and 3 bases from J, the gap between germline ends came to 8 bases. CDR3 bases: TGTGCCAGCAGTTTACTGGGGCTCTACGAGCAGTACTTC. It codes for CASSLLGLYEQYF.

This clonotype was counted ten times or more. The chain is built from TRBV5-5 and TRBJ2-7, with a tentative D call TRBD2 (7 bases). Looked up from germline, CDR1 is SGHKS and CDR2 is YYEKEE (reference sequence). V was cut by 3 bases and J by 2 bases, with 9 bases left in between. The CDR3 runs 13 residues. The CDR3 bases are TGTGCCAGCAGCTCGGGGGGCACCTACGAGCAGTACTTC. It is translated as CASSSGGTYEQYF.

This clonotype was seen at least ten times. The chain links TRBV20-1 to TRBJ1-6; tentatively, D is TRBD1 (6 bases). The CDR3 is 13 residues long. Germline V gives CDR1 DFQATT, CDR2 SNEGSKA (reference sequence). V was trimmed by 3 bases and J by 8 bases, leaving 11 bases between them. The CDR3 DNA reads as TGCAGTGCTAGGGACAGTCCCCATTCACCCCTCCACTTT. Protein: CSARDSPHSPLHF.

This clonotype came up many times. The gene calls are TRBV6-6 and TRBJ2-7; 12 bases match TRBD2. Germline CDR1 is MNHNY and CDR2 is SVGAGI (reference sequence). The CDR3 contains 15 residues. Trimming took 4 bases from V and 7 from J; bases not matched to a gene: 8. CDR3 amino acids: CASSSRTSGNLEQYF. For the CDR3, the DNA is TGTGCCAGCAGTTCCAGGACTAGCGGGAATCTGGAGCAGTACTTC.